The present entry profiles one TCR beta chain with its context. The time point was: newly diagnosed GD, antithyroid drugs for less than 3 months. Extracted PBMC RNA gave rise to the TCR library. The sample is drawn from a study of regulatory T cells in long-lasting Graves disease. The authors built TCR beta libraries using iRepertoire HTBI primers and Arm-PCR of CDR3 regions. MiXCR, applied by TCRdb to the multiplex PCR reads, yields one record per CDR3 protein. The data hold about 560,000 distinct CDR3 sequences, with more than 15% observed a single time. V shed 4 bases, J shed 6 bases, and the junction held 12 bases outside the gene matches. The germline V gene has CDR1 LNHDA and CDR2 SQIVND (reference sequence). The CDR3 extends over 17 amino acids. The data also belong to a second study, concerning T cells in Graves' hyperthyroidism and ophthalmopathy. This second study notes: Recently diagnosed hyperthyroidism of less than 2 months' duration affected patients aged 18 to 65.

V usage is TRBV19 and J usage is TRBJ1-4, with TRBD1 matching 9 bases. The sample consisted of peripheral blood mononuclear cells (PBMCs), taken at new diagnosis, from a patient treated with antithyroid drugs. This clonotype was obtained from a man aged 18 to 30 with Graves disease. The CDR3 is CASSRFGRTGEDEKLFF. The CDR3, as DNA: TGTGCCAGTAGTAGGTTCGGGAGGACAGGGGAAGATGAAAAACTGTTTTTT.